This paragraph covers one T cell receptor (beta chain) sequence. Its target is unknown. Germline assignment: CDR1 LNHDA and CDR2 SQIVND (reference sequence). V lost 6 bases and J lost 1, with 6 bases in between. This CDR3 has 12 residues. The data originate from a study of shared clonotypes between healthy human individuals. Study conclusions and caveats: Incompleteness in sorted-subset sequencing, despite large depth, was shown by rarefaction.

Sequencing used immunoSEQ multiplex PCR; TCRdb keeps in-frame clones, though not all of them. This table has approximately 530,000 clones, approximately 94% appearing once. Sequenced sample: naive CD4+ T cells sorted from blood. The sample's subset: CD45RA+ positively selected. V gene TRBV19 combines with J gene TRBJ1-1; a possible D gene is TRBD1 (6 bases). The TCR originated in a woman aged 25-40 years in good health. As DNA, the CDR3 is TGTGCCAGTAGCAGGGGGAACACTGAAGCTTTCTTT. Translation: CASSRGNTEAFF.